Listed below are T cell receptor beta chains from one sample, sequenced in a study of beta chain features in type 1 diabetes. Clones were sequenced by immunoSEQ multiplex PCR, and TCRdb holds only the in-frame ones, with some missing. The sample yields more than 300,000 clones, around 9.6% seen once. Input material: central memory CD4+ T cells from blood. The source of these receptors is a man aged 25-45 years with type 1 diabetes. CDR3s include the opening cysteine and the closing phenylalanine or tryptophan. D genes are given only for firm matches. Some rows have no size entry. The others give once, few or many, or a class for an expanded clone.

d_gene: TRBD2
abundance: few
v_gene: TRBV4-2
j_gene: TRBJ2-2
CDR3aa: CASSQEPAGGMNTGELFF
CDR3nt: TGTGCCAGCAGCCAAGAACCCGCGGGAGGGATGAACACCGGGGAGCTGTTTTTT

d_gene: TRBD1
abundance: few
v_gene: TRBV6-1
j_gene: TRBJ2-1
CDR3aa: CASSDQGAVNDEQFF
CDR3nt: TGTGCCAGCAGTGACCAGGGGGCGGTGAACGACGAGCAGTTCTTC

d_gene: TRBD2
abundance: few
v_gene: TRBV7-2
j_gene: TRBJ2-1
CDR3aa: CASNSWASSGVYNEQFF
CDR3nt: TGTGCCAGCAACTCTTGGGCTTCTAGCGGGGTATACAATGAGCAGTTCTTC

d_gene: NA
abundance: few
v_gene: TRBV30
j_gene: TRBJ2-7
CDR3aa: CAWSRGKAYEQYF
CDR3nt: TGTGCCTGGAGTCGGGGGAAGGCCTACGAGCAGTACTTC

d_gene: NA
abundance: NA
v_gene: TRBV5-4
j_gene: TRBJ2-6
CDR3aa: CASSLPSSGANVLTF
CDR3nt: TGTGCCAGCAGCTTGCCCAGCTCTGGGGCCAACGTCCTGACTTTC

d_gene: NA
abundance: NA
v_gene: TRBV7-9
j_gene: TRBJ1-1
CDR3aa: CASSFTGTMGTEAFF
CDR3nt: TGTGCCAGCAGTTTTACCGGGACAATGGGGACTGAAGCTTTCTTT

d_gene: NA
abundance: NA
v_gene: TRBV7-2
j_gene: TRBJ2-6
CDR3aa: CASSLNAKGMGSGANVLTF
CDR3nt: TGTGCCAGCAGCTTAAATGCCAAGGGGATGGGGTCTGGGGCCAACGTCCTGACTTTC

d_gene: NA
abundance: NA
v_gene: TRBV7-9
j_gene: TRBJ2-6
CDR3aa: CASGISGANVLTF
CDR3nt: TGTGCCAGCGGAATCTCTGGGGCCAACGTCCTGACTTTC

d_gene: NA
abundance: few
v_gene: TRBV28
j_gene: TRBJ1-4
CDR3aa: CASSLLSEKLFF
CDR3nt: TGTGCCAGCAGTTTATTAAGCGAAAAACTGTTTTTT

d_gene: TRBD1
abundance: few
v_gene: TRBV9
j_gene: TRBJ2-2
CDR3aa: CASSETTGQAGELFF
CDR3nt: TGTGCCAGCAGCGAGACGACAGGGCAGGCCGGGGAGCTGTTTTTT

d_gene: NA
abundance: few
v_gene: TRBV11-2
j_gene: TRBJ2-3
CDR3aa: CASSFGRTDTQYF
CDR3nt: TGTGCCAGCAGCTTCGGAAGGACAGATACGCAGTATTTT

d_gene: NA
abundance: NA
v_gene: TRBV29-1
j_gene: TRBJ1-1
CDR3aa: CSVDGAANTEAFF
CDR3nt: TGCAGCGTTGATGGTGCAGCTAACACTGAAGCTTTCTTT

d_gene: TRBD1
abundance: few
v_gene: TRBV7-9
j_gene: TRBJ1-4
CDR3aa: CASSFGQGPEKLFF
CDR3nt: TGTGCCAGCAGCTTCGGACAGGGCCCGGAAAAACTGTTTTTT

d_gene: TRBD2
abundance: few
v_gene: TRBV27
j_gene: TRBJ2-1
CDR3aa: CASSLGRGGYNEQFF
CDR3nt: TGTGCCAGCAGTTTAGGCCGGGGGGGGTACAATGAGCAGTTCTTC

d_gene: TRBD2
abundance: NA
v_gene: TRBV10-3
j_gene: TRBJ2-7
CDR3aa: CAISGASGVSYEQYF
CDR3nt: TGTGCCATCAGTGGGGCTAGCGGGGTCTCCTACGAGCAGTACTTC

d_gene: NA
abundance: few
v_gene: TRBV9
j_gene: TRBJ2-7
CDR3aa: CASSVGEQYF
CDR3nt: TGTGCCAGCAGCGTAGGGGAGCAGTACTTC

d_gene: NA
abundance: few
v_gene: TRBV20-1
j_gene: TRBJ2-5
CDR3aa: CSATLRETQYF
CDR3nt: TGCAGTGCTACCCTTAGGGAGACCCAGTACTTC

d_gene: NA
abundance: NA
v_gene: TRBV2
j_gene: TRBJ2-7
CDR3aa: CASAPGQRTYEQYF
CDR3nt: TGTGCCAGTGCTCCAGGACAGCGAACCTACGAGCAGTACTTC

d_gene: NA
abundance: NA
v_gene: TRBV29-1
j_gene: TRBJ1-1
CDR3aa: CSVEVSGMNTEAFF
CDR3nt: TGCAGCGTTGAGGTCAGTGGAATGAACACTGAAGCTTTCTTT

d_gene: NA
abundance: few
v_gene: TRBV6-5
j_gene: TRBJ1-3
CDR3aa: CASSYSGALSGNTIYF
CDR3nt: TGTGCCAGCAGTTACTCCGGGGCTCTCTCTGGAAACACCATATATTTT

d_gene: NA
abundance: NA
v_gene: TRBV21-1
j_gene: TRBJ2-3
CDR3aa: CASGPGWRTDTQYF
CDR3nt: TGTGCCAGCGGACCAGGGTGGCGCACAGATACGCAGTATTTT

d_gene: NA
abundance: NA
v_gene: TRBV7-2
j_gene: TRBJ1-1
CDR3aa: CASSSPAPNTEAFF
CDR3nt: TGTGCCAGCAGCTCTCCCGCGCCGAACACTGAAGCTTTCTTT

d_gene: NA
abundance: NA
v_gene: TRBV6-5
j_gene: TRBJ2-1
CDR3aa: CAISPRPGAGGEQFF
CDR3nt: TGTGCCATCAGCCCCCGGCCAGGGGCGGGTGGTGAGCAGTTCTTC

d_gene: NA
abundance: NA
v_gene: TRBV7-9
j_gene: TRBJ1-2
CDR3aa: CASSWDNYGYTF
CDR3nt: TGTGCCAGCAGCTGGGACAACTATGGCTACACCTTC

d_gene: TRBD2
abundance: NA
v_gene: TRBV11-1
j_gene: TRBJ2-5
CDR3aa: CASSLWAGGAMKTQYF
CDR3nt: TGTGCCAGCAGCTTATGGGCGGGGGGCGCGATGAAGACCCAGTACTTC

d_gene: NA
abundance: NA
v_gene: TRBV29-1
j_gene: TRBJ1-1
CDR3aa: CSSRDMNTEAFF
CDR3nt: TGCAGCTCCCGGGACATGAACACTGAAGCTTTCTTT

d_gene: NA
abundance: few
v_gene: TRBV28
j_gene: TRBJ1-4
CDR3aa: CASYRPGQYEKLFF
CDR3nt: TGTGCCAGCTACCGGCCGGGACAATATGAAAAACTGTTTTTT

d_gene: NA
abundance: NA
v_gene: TRBV6-1
j_gene: TRBJ1-5
CDR3aa: CASSRDSNQPQHF
CDR3nt: TGTGCCAGCAGTCGGGATAGCAATCAGCCCCAGCATTTT

d_gene: TRBD2
abundance: NA
v_gene: TRBV27
j_gene: TRBJ2-5
CDR3aa: CASSPGTSGLQETQYF
CDR3nt: TGTGCCAGCAGTCCAGGGACTAGCGGGCTCCAAGAGACCCAGTACTTC

d_gene: NA
abundance: NA
v_gene: TRBV6-5
j_gene: TRBJ2-2
CDR3aa: CASSYAEQGGELFF
CDR3nt: TGTGCCAGCAGTTACGCGGAGCAGGGCGGGGAGCTGTTTTTT

d_gene: NA
abundance: NA
v_gene: TRBV19
j_gene: TRBJ2-2
CDR3aa: CASSPDSISRGELFF
CDR3nt: TGTGCCAGTAGTCCCGACAGTATTAGTAGAGGGGAGCTGTTTTTT

d_gene: TRBD1
abundance: NA
v_gene: TRBV6-6
j_gene: TRBJ2-7
CDR3aa: CASSSSGQGSGEQYF
CDR3nt: TGTGCCAGCAGTTCGTCGGGACAGGGGTCGGGCGAGCAGTACTTC

d_gene: NA
abundance: NA
v_gene: TRBV11-3
j_gene: TRBJ2-3
CDR3aa: CASSPGGDTQYF
CDR3nt: TGTGCCAGCAGCCCAGGAGGGGATACGCAGTATTTT

d_gene: NA
abundance: few
v_gene: TRBV27
j_gene: TRBJ2-7
CDR3aa: CASSFGRAAYEQYF
CDR3nt: TGTGCCAGCAGTTTCGGCAGGGCAGCCTACGAGCAGTACTTC

d_gene: NA
abundance: few
v_gene: TRBV30
j_gene: TRBJ1-2
CDR3aa: CASSMGNYGYTF
CDR3nt: TGTGCCTCCTCAATGGGGAACTATGGCTACACCTTC

d_gene: TRBD1
abundance: few
v_gene: TRBV19
j_gene: TRBJ1-5
CDR3aa: CASSLRTGREYSNQPQHF
CDR3nt: TGTGCCAGTAGTTTGAGGACAGGGCGTGAATATAGCAATCAGCCCCAGCATTTT

d_gene: TRBD1
abundance: NA
v_gene: TRBV7-8
j_gene: TRBJ1-3
CDR3aa: CASSSGTATGGNTIYF
CDR3nt: TGTGCCAGCAGCTCTGGGACAGCGACGGGGGGAAACACCATATATTTT

d_gene: NA
abundance: many
v_gene: TRBV27
j_gene: TRBJ1-5
CDR3aa: CASSFEWAPYSNQPQHF
CDR3nt: TGTGCCAGCAGTTTCGAATGGGCGCCATATAGCAATCAGCCCCAGCATTTT

d_gene: NA
abundance: NA
v_gene: TRBV7-9
j_gene: TRBJ2-2
CDR3aa: CASSLPTWYQLTGELFF
CDR3nt: TGTGCCAGCAGCCTACCTACGTGGTACCAACTCACCGGGGAGCTGTTTTTT

d_gene: TRBD1
abundance: NA
v_gene: TRBV10-3
j_gene: TRBJ1-5
CDR3aa: CATTDRGNQPQHF
CDR3nt: TGTGCCACCACGGACAGGGGAAATCAGCCCCAGCATTTT

d_gene: NA
abundance: NA
v_gene: TRBV18
j_gene: TRBJ1-1
CDR3aa: CASSGGNTEAFF
CDR3nt: TGTGCCAGCTCGGGGGGGAACACTGAAGCTTTCTTT